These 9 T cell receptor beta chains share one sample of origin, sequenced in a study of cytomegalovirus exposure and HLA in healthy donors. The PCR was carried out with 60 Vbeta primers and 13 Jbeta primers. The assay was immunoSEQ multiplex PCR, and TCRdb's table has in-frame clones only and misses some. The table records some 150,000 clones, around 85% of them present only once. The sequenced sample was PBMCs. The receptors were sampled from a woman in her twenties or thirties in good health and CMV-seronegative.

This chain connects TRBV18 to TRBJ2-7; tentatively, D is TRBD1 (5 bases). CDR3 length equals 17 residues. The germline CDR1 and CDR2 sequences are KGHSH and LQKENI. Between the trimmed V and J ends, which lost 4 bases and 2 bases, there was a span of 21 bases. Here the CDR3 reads CASSLQRVDSYTYEQYF. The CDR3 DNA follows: TGTGCCAGCTCACTTCAACGCGTCGACAGCTATACCTACGAGCAGTACTTC.

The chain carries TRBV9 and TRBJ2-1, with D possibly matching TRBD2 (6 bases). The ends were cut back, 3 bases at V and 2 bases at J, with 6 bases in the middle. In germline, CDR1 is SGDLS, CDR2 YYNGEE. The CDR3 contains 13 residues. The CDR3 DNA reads TGTGCCAGCAGCGGACTAGCCTACAATGAGCAGTTCTTC. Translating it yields CASSGLAYNEQFF. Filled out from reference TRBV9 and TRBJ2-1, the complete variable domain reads DSGVTQTPKHLITATGQRVTLRCSPRSGDLSVYWYQQSLDQGLQFLIQYYNGEERAKGNILERFSAQQFPDLHSELNLSSLELGDSALYFCASSGLAYNEQFFGPGTRLTVL.

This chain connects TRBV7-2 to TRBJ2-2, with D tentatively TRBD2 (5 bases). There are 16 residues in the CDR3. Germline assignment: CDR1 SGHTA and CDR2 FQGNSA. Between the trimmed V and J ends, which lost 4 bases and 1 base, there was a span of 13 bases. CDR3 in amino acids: CASSWSGSRNTGELFF. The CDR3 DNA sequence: TGTGCCAGCAGCTGGTCGGGATCCAGGAACACCGGGGAGCTGTTTTTT.

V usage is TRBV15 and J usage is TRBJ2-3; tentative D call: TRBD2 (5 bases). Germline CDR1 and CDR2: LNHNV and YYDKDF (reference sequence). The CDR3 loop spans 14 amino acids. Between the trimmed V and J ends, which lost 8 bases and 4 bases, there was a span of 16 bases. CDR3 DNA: TGTGCCACCGGGGAACTAGGTAGCGCAGATACGCAGTATTTT. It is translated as CATGELGSADTQYF.

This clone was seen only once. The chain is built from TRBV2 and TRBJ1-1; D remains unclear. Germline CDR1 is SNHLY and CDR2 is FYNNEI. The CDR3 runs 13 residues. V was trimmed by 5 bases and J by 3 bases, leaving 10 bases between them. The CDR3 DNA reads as TGTGCCAGCAGTCCTCGGAGGGACACTGAAGCTTTCTTT. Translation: CASSPRRDTEAFF.

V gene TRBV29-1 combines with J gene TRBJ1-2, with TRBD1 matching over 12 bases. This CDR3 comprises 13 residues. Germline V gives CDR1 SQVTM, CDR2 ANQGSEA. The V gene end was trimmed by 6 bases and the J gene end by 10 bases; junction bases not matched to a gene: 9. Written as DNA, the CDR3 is TGCAGCGTCCACCCCGGGACAGGGGGCTTCTACACCTTC. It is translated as CSVHPGTGGFYTF.

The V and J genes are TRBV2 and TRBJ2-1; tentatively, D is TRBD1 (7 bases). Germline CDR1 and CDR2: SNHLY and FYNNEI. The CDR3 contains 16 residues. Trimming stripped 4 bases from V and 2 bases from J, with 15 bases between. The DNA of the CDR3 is TGTGCCAGCAGTGCTCTGACAGGGAGGACCTACAATGAGCAGTTCTTC. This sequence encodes CASSALTGRTYNEQFF. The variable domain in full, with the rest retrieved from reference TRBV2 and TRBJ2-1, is EPEVTQTPSHQVTQMGQEVILRCVPISNHLYFYWYRQILGQKVEFLVSFYNNEISEKSEIFDDQFSVERPDGSNFTLKIRSTKLEDSAMYFCASSALTGRTYNEQFFGPGTRLTVL.

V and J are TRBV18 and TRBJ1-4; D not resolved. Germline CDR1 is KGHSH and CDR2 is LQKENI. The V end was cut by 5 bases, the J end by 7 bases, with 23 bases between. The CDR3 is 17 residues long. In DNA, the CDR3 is TGTGCCAGCTCAACTTACTCCACGGCGGGAGGTAGTGAAAAACTGTTTTTT. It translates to CASSTYSTAGGSEKLFF.

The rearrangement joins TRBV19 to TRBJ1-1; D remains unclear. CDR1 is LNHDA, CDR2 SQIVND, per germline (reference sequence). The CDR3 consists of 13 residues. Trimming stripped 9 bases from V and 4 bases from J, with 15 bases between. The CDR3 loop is CASEGASSTEAFF. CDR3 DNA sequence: TGTGCCAGCGAGGGCGCCTCATCCACTGAAGCTTTCTTT.